These T cell receptor beta chains were read from a single sample in a study of cytomegalovirus exposure and HLA in healthy donors. Sequenced by immunoSEQ multiplex PCR; TCRdb stores in-frame clones only, minus some. The sample holds some 95,000 clones, about 67% seen once. The specimen sequenced was PBMCs. The receptor set was obtained from a man in his thirties or forties in good health and CMV-seronegative. Both conserved end residues are part of each CDR3. A D gene is named only where the DNA matches it firmly. Clone size is given for some rows only: seen once, a few or many times, or a class if the clone is expanded.

V gene: TRBV7-9
clone size: once
D gene: TRBD1
J gene: TRBJ1-1
CDR3 DNA: TGTGCCAGCAGCTACCCAAAACAGGGGTCGAACACTGAAGCTTTCTTT
CDR3 protein: CASSYPKQGSNTEAFF

V gene: TRBV11-2
clone size: -
D gene: -
J gene: TRBJ2-2
CDR3 DNA: TGTGCCAGCAGCTTATTACCAGGGTCGGTGGGTACCGGGGAGCTGTTTTTT
CDR3 protein: CASSLLPGSVGTGELFF

V gene: TRBV9
clone size: -
D gene: TRBD1
J gene: TRBJ1-6
CDR3 DNA: TGTGCCAGCTCCTCAGGGGGCTACACTAGTTCACCCCTCCACTTT
CDR3 protein: CASSSGGYTSSPLHF

V gene: TRBV11-2
clone size: -
D gene: -
J gene: TRBJ1-2
CDR3 DNA: TGTGCCAGCAGCTTAACACAGGGAGTACTCTATGGCTACACCTTC
CDR3 protein: CASSLTQGVLYGYTF

V gene: TRBV2
clone size: -
D gene: TRBD1
J gene: TRBJ2-3
CDR3 DNA: TGTGCCAGCAGACCAGGGGGCTCCACAGATACGCAGTATTTT
CDR3 protein: CASRPGGSTDTQYF

V gene: TRBV19
clone size: once
D gene: TRBD1
J gene: TRBJ1-5
CDR3 DNA: TGTGCCAGTAGTCCAGGGGGGAATCAGCCCCAGCATTTT
CDR3 protein: CASSPGGNQPQHF

V gene: TRBV5-4
clone size: -
D gene: -
J gene: TRBJ2-3
CDR3 DNA: TGTGCCAGCAGCTCGATGACTGTACTTTACACAGATACGCAGTATTTT
CDR3 protein: CASSSMTVLYTDTQYF

V gene: TRBV9
clone size: -
D gene: TRBD1
J gene: TRBJ1-5
CDR3 DNA: TGTGCCAGCAGCGGACAGGGTGCTAATCAGCCCCAGCATTTT
CDR3 protein: CASSGQGANQPQHF

V gene: TRBV7-2
clone size: once
D gene: -
J gene: TRBJ2-3
CDR3 DNA: TGTGCCAGCAGCTTACTTCTTTACACAGATACGCAGTATTTT
CDR3 protein: CASSLLLYTDTQYF

V gene: TRBV7-3
clone size: few
D gene: -
J gene: TRBJ1-2
CDR3 DNA: TGTGCCAGCAGCGCCGGTGGCAGGAGGGATGGCTACACCTTC
CDR3 protein: CASSAGGRRDGYTF

V gene: TRBV2
clone size: -
D gene: TRBD1
J gene: TRBJ1-1
CDR3 DNA: TGTGCCAGCGCAAGAACTCGGGGGACAGTTGAAGCTTTCTTT
CDR3 protein: CASARTRGTVEAFF

V gene: TRBV5-1
clone size: few
D gene: -
J gene: TRBJ2-7
CDR3 DNA: TGCGCCAGCAGCTCGGGGGATGGAACCTACGAGCAGTACTTC
CDR3 protein: CASSSGDGTYEQYF

V gene: TRBV30
clone size: -
D gene: TRBD1
J gene: TRBJ1-1
CDR3 DNA: TGTGCCTGGTGGACAGGGGGGAACACTGAAGCTTTCTTT
CDR3 protein: CAWWTGGNTEAFF

V gene: TRBV4-1
clone size: -
D gene: TRBD2
J gene: TRBJ2-7
CDR3 DNA: TGCGCCAGCAGCCAAGCGGAGAGCGGGGGGGAGTACGAGCAGTACTTC
CDR3 protein: CASSQAESGGEYEQYF

V gene: TRBV4-1
clone size: few
D gene: -
J gene: TRBJ2-1
CDR3 DNA: TGCGCCAGCAGCCAAGAATCGGGGAATGAGCAGTTCTTC
CDR3 protein: CASSQESGNEQFF

V gene: TRBV5-6
clone size: -
D gene: -
J gene: TRBJ2-7
CDR3 DNA: TGTGCCAGCAGGCGGCAGGGGAGCTCCTACGAGCAGTACTTC
CDR3 protein: CASRRQGSSYEQYF

V gene: TRBV29-1
clone size: few
D gene: -
J gene: TRBJ1-1
CDR3 DNA: TGCAGCGTTGTCGGCAGGGGCAACACTGAAGCTTTCTTT
CDR3 protein: CSVVGRGNTEAFF

V gene: TRBV6-4
clone size: -
D gene: -
J gene: TRBJ2-3
CDR3 DNA: TGTGCCAGCAGTGACGGGGCAGGGGGGTCAGATACGCAGTATTTT
CDR3 protein: CASSDGAGGSDTQYF

V gene: TRBV7-9
clone size: -
D gene: -
J gene: TRBJ2-2
CDR3 DNA: TGTGCCAGCAGCCCGGAGCACTTAAACACCGGGGAGCTGTTTTTT
CDR3 protein: CASSPEHLNTGELFF

V gene: TRBV27
clone size: -
D gene: -
J gene: TRBJ2-7
CDR3 DNA: TGTGCCAGCAATGCACAGGGACCGCACTACGAGCAGTACTTC
CDR3 protein: CASNAQGPHYEQYF

V gene: TRBV4-1
clone size: -
D gene: -
J gene: TRBJ2-1
CDR3 DNA: TGCGCCAGCAGCCAATTAGCGGACTCCTACAATGAGCAGTTCTTC
CDR3 protein: CASSQLADSYNEQFF

V gene: TRBV30
clone size: -
D gene: -
J gene: TRBJ1-1
CDR3 DNA: TGTGCCTTAGGACACCTCAACACTGAAGCTTTCTTT
CDR3 protein: CALGHLNTEAFF

V gene: TRBV5-1
clone size: few
D gene: -
J gene: TRBJ2-5
CDR3 DNA: TGCGCCAGCAGGGAGGCAGGGGTAGAGACCCAGTACTTC
CDR3 protein: CASREAGVETQYF

V gene: TRBV28
clone size: -
D gene: TRBD1
J gene: TRBJ1-3
CDR3 DNA: TGTGCCAGCACCACGCCTTCTAAGACAGGGCAACACTCTGGAAACACCATATATTTT
CDR3 protein: CASTTPSKTGQHSGNTIYF

V gene: TRBV29-1
clone size: -
D gene: TRBD2
J gene: TRBJ2-7
CDR3 DNA: TGCAGCGTTGAAGAGGCGGGAGGGATCACCTACGAGCAGTACTTC
CDR3 protein: CSVEEAGGITYEQYF

V gene: TRBV6-1
clone size: -
D gene: -
J gene: TRBJ1-5
CDR3 DNA: TGTGCCAGCAGTCAGGGGTGGCAGCCCCAGCATTTT
CDR3 protein: CASSQGWQPQHF

V gene: TRBV29-1
clone size: -
D gene: -
J gene: TRBJ2-3
CDR3 DNA: TGCAGCGTTGAAGATGTGCGGGACACGCAGTATTTT
CDR3 protein: CSVEDVRDTQYF

V gene: TRBV27
clone size: -
D gene: TRBD2
J gene: TRBJ2-1
CDR3 DNA: TGTGCCAGCAGTGACCACTGGACTAGCGGGAGGACTAACAATGAGCAGTTCTTC
CDR3 protein: CASSDHWTSGRTNNEQFF

V gene: TRBV6-1
clone size: -
D gene: -
J gene: TRBJ1-1
CDR3 DNA: TGTGCCAGCAGTGAAGCGTGGGCAGGTGAAGCTTTCTTT
CDR3 protein: CASSEAWAGEAFF

V gene: TRBV4-3
clone size: -
D gene: TRBD2
J gene: TRBJ2-2
CDR3 DNA: TGCGCCAGCAGCCAAGATCTGCGGAGCGGGGGGACCGGGGAGCTGTTTTTT
CDR3 protein: CASSQDLRSGGTGELFF

V gene: TRBV27
clone size: -
D gene: -
J gene: TRBJ1-5
CDR3 DNA: TGTGCCAGCAGTTTACAGGGTGAACAGCCCCAGCATTTT
CDR3 protein: CASSLQGEQPQHF

V gene: TRBV18
clone size: -
D gene: TRBD2
J gene: TRBJ2-5
CDR3 DNA: TGTGCCAGCTCACCGAGTCAAGCGGGAGGGTTACAAGAGACCCAGTACTTC
CDR3 protein: CASSPSQAGGLQETQYF

V gene: TRBV5-1
clone size: -
D gene: -
J gene: TRBJ1-1
CDR3 DNA: TGCGCCAGCAGTCAACCCGAGGGCACTGAAGCTTTCTTT
CDR3 protein: CASSQPEGTEAFF

V gene: TRBV7-2
clone size: -
D gene: -
J gene: TRBJ1-1
CDR3 DNA: TGTGCCAGCAGCACACAGACCGACACTGAAGCTTTCTTT
CDR3 protein: CASSTQTDTEAFF

V gene: TRBV4-3
clone size: -
D gene: TRBD2
J gene: TRBJ2-3
CDR3 DNA: TGCGCCAGCAGCCAAGATTTAGCGGGGGGAACAGATACGCAGTATTTT
CDR3 protein: CASSQDLAGGTDTQYF

V gene: TRBV5-5
clone size: -
D gene: -
J gene: TRBJ1-5
CDR3 DNA: TGTGCCAGCAGCTTTCAGGGAGGGGATAGACAGCCCCAGCATTTT
CDR3 protein: CASSFQGGDRQPQHF